The entry below describes one T cell receptor beta chain. The antigen remains undetermined. This record belongs to a study of cytomegalovirus exposure and HLA in healthy donors. Study-level background: An earlier analysis identified more than 90 million unique TCR beta sequences in some 170 million T cells.

Study outcomes and limitations: Most TCR sequences were rare, but some public TCRs occurred in many donors. Among CMV-associated TCR beta chains, most appeared HLA-restricted in a later analysis. There were a few CMV-associated chains whose specificity for CMV antigens was confirmed in vitro.

The PCR employed 60 Vbeta primers together with 13 Jbeta primers. The repertoire was sequenced with immunoSEQ multiplex PCR; TCRdb's copy has only in-frame clones and lacks some. The data show roughly 140,000 clones, approximately 79% seen once. V was clipped by 1 base and J by 4 bases, with 13 bases between them. The CDR3 spans 15 residues. CDR1 is SGHTA and CDR2 is FQGNSA in the germline V gene. The V gene is TRBV7-2, the J gene TRBJ1-2; a possible D gene is TRBD1 (6 bases). The sequence was collected from a male donor in good health and CMV-seronegative. The sequenced material came from PBMCs. CDR3 bases: TGTGCCAGCAGCTTAGGGGCAGGGGCCGGCTATGGCTACACCTTC. It translates to CASSLGAGAGYGYTF.